This entry concerns a single T cell receptor beta chain. Germline loops: CDR1 SNHLY, CDR2 FYNNEI. This CDR3 spans 18 amino acids. V dropped 6 bases and J dropped 2; count of bases not matched to a gene: 10. The sample is drawn from a study of cytomegalovirus exposure and HLA in healthy donors. Produced via immunoSEQ multiplex PCR; TCRdb's table is partial and in-frame only. The sample holds 150,000 to 200,000 clones; approximately 86% are singletons and the top ten take approximately 2.4%. The sequence was collected from a woman younger than 35 in good health and CMV-seronegative. The chain employs TRBV2 and TRBJ1-6, with 10 bases that match TRBD1. Sample: PBMCs. The CDR3 loop is CASRRTGGVVPYNSPLHF. The CDR3 DNA reads TGTGCCAGCAGGCGGACAGGGGGGGTCGTACCCTATAATTCACCCCTCCACTTT.